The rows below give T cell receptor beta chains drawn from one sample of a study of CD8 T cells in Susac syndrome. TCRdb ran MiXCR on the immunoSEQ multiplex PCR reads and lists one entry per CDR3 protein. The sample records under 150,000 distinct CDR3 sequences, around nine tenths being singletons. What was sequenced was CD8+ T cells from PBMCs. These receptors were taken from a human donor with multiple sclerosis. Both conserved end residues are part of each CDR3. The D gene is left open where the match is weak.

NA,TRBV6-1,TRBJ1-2,CASSTQQGFPGYGYTF
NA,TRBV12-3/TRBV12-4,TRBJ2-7,CASGRSYEQYF
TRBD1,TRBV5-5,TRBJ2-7,CASSWGQGDYEQYF
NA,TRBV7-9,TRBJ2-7,CASNKWADEQYF
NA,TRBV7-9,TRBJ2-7,CASSSTNRLYEQYF
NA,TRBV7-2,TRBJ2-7,CASSSLGYYEQYF
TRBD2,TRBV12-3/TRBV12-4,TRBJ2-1,CASTPLGTSGDEQFF
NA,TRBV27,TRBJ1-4,CASSAWGVVREKLFF
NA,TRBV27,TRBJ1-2,CASSLSGWGDYGYTF
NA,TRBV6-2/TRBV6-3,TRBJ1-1,CASNQGHTEAFF
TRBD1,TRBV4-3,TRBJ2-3,CASSQDRTGGDTQYF
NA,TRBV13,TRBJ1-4,CASSLRRDWGEKLFF
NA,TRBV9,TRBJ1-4,CASSEGGDAEKLFF
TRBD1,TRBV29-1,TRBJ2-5,CSVKDRGGGETQYF
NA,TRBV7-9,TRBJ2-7,CASSPLGYEQYF
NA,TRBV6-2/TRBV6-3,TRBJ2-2,CASTLRGLGELFF
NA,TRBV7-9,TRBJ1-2,CASSLGAVNGYTF
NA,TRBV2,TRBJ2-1,CASCPGGEQFF
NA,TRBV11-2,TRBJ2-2,CASSLDWGPGELFF
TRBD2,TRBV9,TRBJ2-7,CASSVSGSPQYEQYF
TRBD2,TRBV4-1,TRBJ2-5,CASSLTGEGPMETQYF
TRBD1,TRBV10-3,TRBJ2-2,CAISGGTGHTGELFF
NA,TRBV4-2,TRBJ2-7,CASSQEGAGVGDEQYF
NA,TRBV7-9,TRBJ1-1,CASSSTVNTEAFF
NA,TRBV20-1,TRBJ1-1,CSARDRMNTEAFF
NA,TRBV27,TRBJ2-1,CASSFSEDEQFF
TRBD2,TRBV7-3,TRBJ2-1,CASSLVAGGPYNEQFF
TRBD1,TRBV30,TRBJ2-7,CASRDRRSEQYF
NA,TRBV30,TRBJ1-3,CAWSVRTLYSGNTIYF
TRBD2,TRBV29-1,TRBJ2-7,CGVEASGSYEQYF
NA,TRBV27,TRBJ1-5,CASSLSGGYSNQPQHF
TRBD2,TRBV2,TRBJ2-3,CASEAGNTDTQYF
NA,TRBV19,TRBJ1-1,CASTSTGNTEAFF
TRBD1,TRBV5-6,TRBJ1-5,CASSLATGGGSQPQHF
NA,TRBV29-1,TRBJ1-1,CSAQTRGGLQAEAFF
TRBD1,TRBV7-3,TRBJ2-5,CASSQEGQGRETQYF
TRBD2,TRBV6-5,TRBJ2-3,CASSYQLAGGQYF
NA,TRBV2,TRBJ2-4,CASKLTEAKNIQYF
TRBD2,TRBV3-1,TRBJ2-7,CASSPITSAQIPYEQYF
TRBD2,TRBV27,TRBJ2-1,CASSLGLAGVGEQFF
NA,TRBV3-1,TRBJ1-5,CASSQDGEGSNQPQHF
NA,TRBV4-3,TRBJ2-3,CASSQPWTDSADTQYF
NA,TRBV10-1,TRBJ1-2,CASRRGGSPYGYTF
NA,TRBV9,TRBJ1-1,CASSVGIRDGSFWNTEAFF
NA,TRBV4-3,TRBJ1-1,CASSQRAGASEAFF
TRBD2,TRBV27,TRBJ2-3,CASRLGLGADTQYF
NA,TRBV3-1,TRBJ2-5,CASSPSWAETQYF
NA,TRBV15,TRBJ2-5,CATSSQDWAQYF
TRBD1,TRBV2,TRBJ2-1,CASVPLTGGYNEQFF
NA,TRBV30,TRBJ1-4,CVDGQLGEKLFF
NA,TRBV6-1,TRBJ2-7,CASSWGASYEQYF
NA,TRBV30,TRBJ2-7,CAWGPGPGEQYF
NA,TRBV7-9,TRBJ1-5,CASSLTGKGQPQHF
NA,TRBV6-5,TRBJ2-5,CASSYSAGDQETQYF
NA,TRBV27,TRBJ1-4,CAGSRQALVATNEKLFF
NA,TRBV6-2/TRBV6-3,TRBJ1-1,CASSYQGPTNTEAFF
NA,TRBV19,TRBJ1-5,CASSMWGSNQPQHF
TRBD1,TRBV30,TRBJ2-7,CAWNRGLSGEQYF
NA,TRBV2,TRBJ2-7,CASTTNYEQYF